This TCR beta chain was identified in a study of vaccination and CD4 T cells after COVID-19. With 5 bases removed from V and 2 bases from J, the gap between germline ends came to 11 bases. The CDR3 has 14 residues. Germline CDR1 SEHNR, CDR2 FQNEAQ (reference sequence). Documented treatment: 10-day PBMC culture with coronavirus spike peptide pools or control peptides (ViraFEST assay). The Oncomine TCR Beta short-read assay was applied to DNA of cultured CD4+ T cells. TCRdb itself ran the PCR reads through MiXCR, one entry per CDR3 protein. This table has about 10,000 distinct CDR3 sequences, 61% appearing once. This clonotype was counted once. Its antigen is undetermined.

This clonotype was sampled from a human donor who had recovered from COVID-19. The sample consisted of CD4+ T cells from blood, cultured in vitro. This chain links TRBV7-9 with TRBJ2-3; tentative D call: TRBD1 (5 bases). CDR3 sequence (DNA): TGTGCCAGCAGCCTAGGGGTTAACACAGATACGCAGTATTTT. Translating gives CASSLGVNTDTQYF.